These T cell receptor beta chains were read from a single sample in a study of cytomegalovirus exposure and HLA in healthy donors. Measured with immunoSEQ multiplex PCR; TCRdb has only the in-frame clones, and not every one. The repertoire holds roughly 160,000 clones, with about four fifths as singletons. The sequencing input was PBMCs. The receptor source for this set is a woman in her twenties or thirties in good health and CMV-seropositive. CDR3s include the opening cysteine and the closing phenylalanine or tryptophan. Fields, in order: J gene, V gene, D gene, clone size, CDR3 protein, CDR3 DNA. The D gene is left open where the match is weak. Clone size appears in some rows only: once, few, many, or a class for an expanded clone.

TRBJ2-2	TRBV5-4	NA	NA	CASSLGVTGELFF	TGTGCCAGCAGCTTGGGAGTCACCGGGGAGCTGTTTTTT
TRBJ2-1	TRBV6-6	TRBD2	NA	CASSSTPSGGNEQFF	TGTGCCAGCAGCTCGACCCCTAGCGGGGGTAATGAGCAGTTCTTC
TRBJ2-7	TRBV5-4	TRBD2	NA	CASSLRAGGFYEQYF	TGTGCCAGCAGTTTGAGAGCGGGGGGCTTCTACGAGCAGTACTTC
TRBJ2-7	TRBV10-3	TRBD1	NA	CAISDWTGGAEQYF	TGTGCCATCAGTGACTGGACAGGGGGCGCGGAGCAGTACTTC
TRBJ1-1	TRBV6-6	TRBD1	few	CASSLGQGEAFF	TGTGCCAGCAGCCTGGGACAGGGAGAAGCTTTCTTT
TRBJ1-4	TRBV11-2	NA	NA	CASSSSYGKLFF	TGTGCCAGCAGCTCCTCGTACGGAAAACTGTTTTTT
TRBJ1-6	TRBV6-6	NA	NA	CASSDDRNSPLHF	TGTGCCAGCAGTGACGACAGGAATTCACCCCTCCACTTT
TRBJ1-6	TRBV27	NA	NA	CASSPRTLYGVYNSPLHF	TGTGCCAGCAGCCCCAGGACCTTATACGGGGTTTATAATTCACCCCTCCACTTT
TRBJ1-2	TRBV9	NA	NA	CASSIDGTSYGYTF	TGTGCCAGCAGCATCGACGGGACAAGCTATGGCTACACCTTC
TRBJ2-3	TRBV7-9	NA	NA	CASSKDSSTDTQYF	TGTGCCAGCAGTAAGGACAGTTCCACAGATACGCAGTATTTT
TRBJ2-7	TRBV4-2	TRBD2	once	CASSQDSPGTSGGRLDEQYF	TGTGCCAGCAGCCAAGATTCCCCCGGGACTAGCGGGGGACGGTTGGACGAGCAGTACTTC
TRBJ1-1	TRBV6-1	NA	NA	CASTRSEAGTEAFF	TGTGCCAGCACCCGGTCGGAGGCGGGGACTGAAGCTTTCTTT
TRBJ2-3	TRBV9	TRBD2	NA	CASSVERGVVDTQYF	TGTGCCAGCAGCGTCGAGCGGGGGGTCGTAGATACGCAGTATTTT
TRBJ2-4	TRBV9	NA	NA	CASSVSPGVQNIQYF	TGTGCCAGCAGCGTATCCCCCGGGGTCCAAAACATTCAGTACTTC
TRBJ1-6	TRBV6-5	TRBD1	NA	CASSKQGAGSPLHF	TGTGCCAGCAGTAAACAGGGGGCTGGATCACCCCTCCACTTT
TRBJ1-1	TRBV7-9	NA	NA	CASSLGGVTTEAFF	TGTGCCAGCAGCTTAGGGGGGGTAACCACTGAAGCTTTCTTT
TRBJ2-6	TRBV7-2	TRBD1	NA	CASSLGQGAIGANVLTF	TGTGCCAGCAGCTTAGGACAGGGGGCTATCGGGGCCAACGTCCTGACTTTC
TRBJ2-1	TRBV6-4	NA	NA	CASSVGGGPYNEQFF	TGTGCCAGCAGTGTTGGGGGGGGCCCCTACAATGAGCAGTTCTTC
TRBJ1-6	TRBV27	NA	NA	CASSRTGKDNSPLHF	TGTGCCAGCAGCCGAACAGGGAAGGATAATTCACCCCTCCACTTT
TRBJ2-5	TRBV9	TRBD2	few	CASSFTHGRGMETQYF	TGTGCCAGCAGCTTCACCCACGGGCGGGGGATGGAGACCCAGTACTTC
TRBJ1-1	TRBV28	NA	once	CASSSVRWTAEAFF	TGTGCCAGCAGTTCAGTCCGTTGGACAGCCGAAGCTTTCTTT
TRBJ1-2	TRBV27	TRBD1	NA	CASTTLGQGIRGYTF	TGTGCCAGCACTACTCTGGGACAGGGAATCCGTGGCTACACCTTC
TRBJ2-7	TRBV27	NA	NA	CASSLSPSGGTYEQYF	TGTGCCAGCAGTTTATCCCCCAGCGGCGGTACCTACGAGCAGTACTTC
TRBJ1-5	TRBV5-1	NA	NA	CASSSEGSDQPQHF	TGCGCCAGCAGCTCCGAGGGTTCGGATCAGCCCCAGCATTTT
TRBJ2-4	TRBV5-4	TRBD2	NA	CASSLGQGGDIQYF	TGTGCCAGCAGCTTGGGGCAGGGAGGGGACATTCAGTACTTC
TRBJ1-3	TRBV2	TRBD1	NA	CASSTGTGGADSGNTIYF	TGTGCCAGCAGTACCGGGACAGGGGGCGCGGACTCTGGAAACACCATATATTTT
TRBJ2-7	TRBV6-5	TRBD2	NA	CASSYRLAVPYEQYF	TGTGCCAGCAGTTACAGACTAGCGGTGCCCTACGAGCAGTACTTC
TRBJ2-7	TRBV5-1	NA	NA	CASSLRGGRPYEQYF	TGCGCCAGCAGCTTGAGGGGGGGTCGCCCATACGAGCAGTACTTC
TRBJ2-2	TRBV7-6	TRBD2	NA	CASSFQYSGVGELFF	TGTGCCAGCAGCTTCCAATATAGCGGGGTCGGGGAGCTGTTTTTT
TRBJ2-2	TRBV14	NA	few	CASSKYSPGAGELFF	TGTGCCAGCAGCAAATACAGTCCAGGGGCCGGGGAGCTGTTTTTT
TRBJ2-2	TRBV4-2	NA	NA	CASSQDRDTVNTGELFF	TGTGCCAGCAGCCAAGATCGGGACACCGTGAACACCGGGGAGCTGTTTTTT
TRBJ2-1	TRBV29-1	NA	once	CSGDRQYNEQFF	TGCAGCGGCGACAGACAATACAATGAGCAGTTCTTC
TRBJ2-5	TRBV2	TRBD2	NA	CASSGVAGYQETQYF	TGTGCCAGCAGTGGGGTAGCGGGGTACCAAGAGACCCAGTACTTC
TRBJ1-2	TRBV6-5	TRBD1	NA	CASSLTGDYGYTF	TGTGCCAGCAGCCTGACAGGGGACTATGGCTACACCTTC
TRBJ1-2	TRBV2	NA	NA	CASRSREGANYGYTF	TGTGCCAGTCGAAGCAGGGAAGGAGCTAACTATGGCTACACCTTC
TRBJ1-5	TRBV6-5	TRBD1	NA	CASRGQGPQPQHF	TGTGCCAGCAGGGGACAGGGCCCTCAGCCCCAGCATTTT
TRBJ2-1	TRBV21-1	NA	NA	CASSKRTDYNEQFF	TGTGCCAGCAGCAAGCGGACAGACTACAATGAGCAGTTCTTC
TRBJ2-5	TRBV18	NA	NA	CASSLGGTGETQYF	TGTGCCAGCTCACTGGGGGGAACGGGAGAGACCCAGTACTTC
TRBJ1-2	TRBV6-5	TRBD1	NA	CASSYQGASGYTF	TGTGCCAGCAGTTATCAGGGGGCGAGTGGCTACACCTTC
TRBJ2-2	TRBV5-4	NA	NA	CASSDGQITGELFF	TGTGCCAGCAGCGACGGACAGATTACCGGGGAGCTGTTTTTT
TRBJ2-1	TRBV9	NA	NA	CASSADGSSYNEQFF	TGTGCCAGCAGTGCGGACGGGAGCTCCTACAATGAGCAGTTCTTC
TRBJ1-5	TRBV18	NA	NA	CASSPGGGGQPQHF	TGTGCCAGCTCACCTGGAGGGGGGGGACAGCCCCAGCATTTT
TRBJ1-3	TRBV18	TRBD1	few	CASSPGTGGSGNTIYF	TGTGCCAGCTCACCGGGGACAGGGGGCTCTGGAAACACCATATATTTT
TRBJ2-1	TRBV5-1	NA	NA	CASSLYGTPNPNEQFF	TGCGCCAGCAGCTTGTATGGGACTCCGAATCCCAATGAGCAGTTCTTC
TRBJ1-5	TRBV4-1	TRBD1	NA	CASSDTGTGNQPQHF	TGCGCCAGCAGCGACACCGGGACAGGGAATCAGCCCCAGCATTTT
TRBJ2-5	TRBV30	TRBD1	NA	CAWSQDRPPQYF	TGTGCCTGGAGTCAGGACAGGCCTCCCCAGTACTTC
TRBJ1-5	TRBV5-1	NA	few	CASSLAGSNQPQHF	TGCGCCAGCAGCTTGGCGGGTAGCAATCAGCCCCAGCATTTT